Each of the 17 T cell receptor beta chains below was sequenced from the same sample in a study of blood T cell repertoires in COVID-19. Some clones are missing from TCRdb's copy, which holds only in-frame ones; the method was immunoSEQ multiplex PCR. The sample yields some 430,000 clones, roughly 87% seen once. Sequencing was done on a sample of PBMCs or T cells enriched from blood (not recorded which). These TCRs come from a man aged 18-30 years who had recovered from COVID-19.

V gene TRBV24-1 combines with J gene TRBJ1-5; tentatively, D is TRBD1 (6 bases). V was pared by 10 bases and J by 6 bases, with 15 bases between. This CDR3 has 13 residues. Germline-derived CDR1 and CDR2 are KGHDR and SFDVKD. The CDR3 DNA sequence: TGTGCCACAAGAGGGGACAAAGGTCAGCCCCAGCATTTT. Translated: CATRGDKGQPQHF.

The CDR3 here is CASRTDRGPEEAFF. In DNA form, the CDR3 reads TGTGCCAGCAGAACAGACAGGGGTCCGGAGGAAGCTTTCTTT. The rearrangement uses TRBV3-1 (or the pseudogene TRBV3-2) and TRBJ1-1; 8 bases are a match to TRBD1. This CDR3 spans 14 amino acids. The junction had 11 bases not matched to a gene; V was cut back by 6 bases and J by 8 bases. CDR1 is LGHDT, CDR2 YNNKEL, per germline (reference sequence).

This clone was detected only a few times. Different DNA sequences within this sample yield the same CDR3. The CDR3 reads CASSLEFGGNYEQYF. The CDR3 DNA is TGTGCCAGCAGCTTAGAATTCGGCGGGAACTACGAGCAGTACTTC. The chain joins TRBV11-2 to TRBJ2-7, with D possibly matching TRBD2 (6 bases). Trimming cost V 0 bases and J 3 bases, with 12 bases left between them. This CDR3 comprises 15 residues. Germline V gene lookup returns CDR1 SGHAT and CDR2 FQNNGV.

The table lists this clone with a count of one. CDR3 sequence: CASSLLYRGLDLAFF. CDR3 bases: TGTGCCAGCAGTTTACTCTACAGGGGACTTGATCTAGCTTTCTTT. The chain employs TRBV27 and TRBJ1-1; 7 positions agree with TRBD1. The CDR3 has 15 residues. Trimming removed 2 bases from V and 10 bases from J; junction bases left unmatched: 13. Germline V lookup: CDR1 MNHEY, CDR2 SMNVEV (reference sequence).

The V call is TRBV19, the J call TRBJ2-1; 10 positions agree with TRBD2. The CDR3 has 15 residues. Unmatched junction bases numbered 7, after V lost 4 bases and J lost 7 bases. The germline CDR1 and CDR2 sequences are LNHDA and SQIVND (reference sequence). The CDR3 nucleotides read TGTGCCAGTAGTAACCGGGTAGCGGGAGGTAATGAGCAGTTCTTC. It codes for CASSNRVAGGNEQFF.

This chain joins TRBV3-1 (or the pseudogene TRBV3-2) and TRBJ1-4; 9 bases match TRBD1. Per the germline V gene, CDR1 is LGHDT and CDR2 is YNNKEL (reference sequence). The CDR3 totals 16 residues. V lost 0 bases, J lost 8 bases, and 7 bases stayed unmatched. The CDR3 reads CASSQDGGTGREKLFF. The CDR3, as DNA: TGTGCCAGCAGCCAAGATGGAGGGACAGGGCGCGAAAAACTGTTTTTT.

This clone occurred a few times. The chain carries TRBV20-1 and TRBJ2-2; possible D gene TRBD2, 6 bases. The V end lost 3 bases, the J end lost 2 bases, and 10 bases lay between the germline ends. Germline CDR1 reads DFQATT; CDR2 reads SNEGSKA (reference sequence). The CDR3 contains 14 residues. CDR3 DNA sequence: TGCAGTGCTAGTGGGGACTTAAACACCGGGGAGCTGTTTTTT. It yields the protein CSASGDLNTGELFF.

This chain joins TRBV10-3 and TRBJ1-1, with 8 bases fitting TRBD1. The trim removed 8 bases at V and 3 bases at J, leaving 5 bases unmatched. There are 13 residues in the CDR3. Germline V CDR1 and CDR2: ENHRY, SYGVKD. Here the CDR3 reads CAIGQGSYTEAFF. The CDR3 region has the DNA TGTGCCATCGGACAGGGATCTTACACTGAAGCTTTCTTT.

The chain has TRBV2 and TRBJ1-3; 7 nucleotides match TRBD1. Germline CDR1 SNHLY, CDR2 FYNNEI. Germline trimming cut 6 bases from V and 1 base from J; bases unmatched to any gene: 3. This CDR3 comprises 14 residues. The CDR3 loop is CASRPRGSGNTIYF. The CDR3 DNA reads TGTGCCAGCAGGCCCAGGGGGTCTGGAAACACCATATATTTT.

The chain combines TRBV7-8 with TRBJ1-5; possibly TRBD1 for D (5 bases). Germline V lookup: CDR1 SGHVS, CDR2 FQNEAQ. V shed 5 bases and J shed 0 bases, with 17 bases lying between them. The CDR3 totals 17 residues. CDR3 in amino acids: CASSERSRVYSNQPQHF. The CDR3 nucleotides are TGTGCCAGCAGCGAAAGGTCCAGGGTCTATAGCAATCAGCCCCAGCATTTT.

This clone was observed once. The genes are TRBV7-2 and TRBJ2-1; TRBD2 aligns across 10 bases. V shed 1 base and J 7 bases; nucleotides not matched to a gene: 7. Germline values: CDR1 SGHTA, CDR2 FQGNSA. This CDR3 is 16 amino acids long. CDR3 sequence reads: CASSLVKAGGRNEQFF. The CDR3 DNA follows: TGTGCCAGCAGCTTAGTTAAAGCGGGAGGGCGGAATGAGCAGTTCTTC.

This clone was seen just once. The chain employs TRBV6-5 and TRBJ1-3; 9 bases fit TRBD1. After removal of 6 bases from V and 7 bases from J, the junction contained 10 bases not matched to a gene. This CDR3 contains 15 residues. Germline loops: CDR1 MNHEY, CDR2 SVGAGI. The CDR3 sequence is CASRLSGTGTNTIYF. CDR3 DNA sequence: TGTGCCAGCAGACTCTCCGGGACAGGGACGAACACCATATATTTT.

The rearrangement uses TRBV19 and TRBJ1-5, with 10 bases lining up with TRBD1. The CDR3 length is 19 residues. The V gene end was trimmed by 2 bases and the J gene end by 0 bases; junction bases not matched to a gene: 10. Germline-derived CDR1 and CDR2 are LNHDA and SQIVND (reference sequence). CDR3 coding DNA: TGTGCCAGTAGTATACGGGGACAGGGGAACCTAGGTAGCAATCAGCCCCAGCATTTT. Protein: CASSIRGQGNLGSNQPQHF.

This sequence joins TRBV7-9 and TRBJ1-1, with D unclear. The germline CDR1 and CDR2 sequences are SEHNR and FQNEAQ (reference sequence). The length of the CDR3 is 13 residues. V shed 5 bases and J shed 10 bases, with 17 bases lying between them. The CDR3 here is CASSLDYAGIAFF. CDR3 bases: TGTGCCAGCAGCCTCGATTACGCGGGGATAGCTTTCTTT.

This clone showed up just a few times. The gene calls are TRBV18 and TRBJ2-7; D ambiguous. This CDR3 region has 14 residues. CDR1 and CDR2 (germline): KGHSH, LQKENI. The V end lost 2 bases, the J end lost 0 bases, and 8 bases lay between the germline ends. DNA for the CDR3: TGTGCCAGCTCACCAGGCCCGCCCTCCTACGAGCAGTACTTC. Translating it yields CASSPGPPSYEQYF.

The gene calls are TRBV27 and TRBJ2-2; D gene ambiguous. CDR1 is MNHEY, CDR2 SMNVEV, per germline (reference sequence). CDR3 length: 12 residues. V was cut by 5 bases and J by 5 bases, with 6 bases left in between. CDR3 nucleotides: TGTGCCAGCAGTGGCAAGACCGGGGAGCTGTTTTTT. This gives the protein CASSGKTGELFF.

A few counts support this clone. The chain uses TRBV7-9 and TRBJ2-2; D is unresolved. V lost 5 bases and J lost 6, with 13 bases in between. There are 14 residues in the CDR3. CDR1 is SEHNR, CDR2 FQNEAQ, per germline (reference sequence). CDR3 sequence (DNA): TGTGCCAGCAGCCCTCAGTCTGGGCCCGGGGAGCTGTTTTTT. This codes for CASSPQSGPGELFF.